These T cell receptor beta chains were read from a single sample in a study of blood T cell repertoires in COVID-19. Sequencing used immunoSEQ multiplex PCR; TCRdb keeps in-frame clones, though not all of them. Among more than 110,000 clones, roughly 90% were seen once, and the ten largest hold roughly 3.9%. Material for sequencing was PBMCs or T cells enriched from blood (not recorded which). These receptors were collected from a man aged 50 to 60 who had recovered from COVID-19. Both conserved end residues are trimmed from each CDR3.

V	J	CDR3
TRBV9	TRBJ1-5	ASSVGLDRNQPQH
TRBV5-1	TRBJ2-3	ASSFQVSTDTQY
TRBV6-5	TRBJ1-2	ASSSTGGTYRGYT
TRBV2	TRBJ1-2	ASSVYRQGSRGYT
TRBV27	TRBJ2-5	ASSFQGLETQY
TRBV5-4	TRBJ2-1	ASSLRTGQGYNEQF
TRBV6-1	TRBJ1-1	ASSDPVGPGENTEAF
TRBV7-2	TRBJ1-4	ASSPSQATNEKLF
TRBV18	TRBJ2-2	ASSLETANTGELF
TRBV7-2	TRBJ1-4	ASRPGTGSGWGEKLF
TRBV30	TRBJ1-1	ANRLGGFTEAF
TRBV6-5	TRBJ1-2	ASLSEAYGYT
TRBV3-1/TRBV3-2	TRBJ1-5	ASGTGDQPQH
TRBV19	TRBJ1-5	ASKLTANQPQH
TRBV4-3	TRBJ1-1	ASSHRTGTEAF
TRBV24-1	TRBJ1-1	ATSDGRAAF
TRBV2	TRBJ2-3	ASRSQGLSTDTQY
TRBV7-2	TRBJ2-7	ASSTLAGAYEQY
TRBV5-5	TRBJ1-2	ASSFITVNRGSYGYT
TRBV12-3/TRBV12-4	TRBJ1-1	ASRYAAAGAF
TRBV7-2	TRBJ1-2	ASSFAGTTRGYT
TRBV5-1	TRBJ2-5	ASSPGTSGANPQETQY
TRBV6-5	TRBJ2-5	ASSYSIARGETQY
TRBV28	TRBJ1-5	ASKVGGNSNQPQH
TRBV24-1	TRBJ2-5	ATSERDRVKTQY
TRBV7-9	TRBJ1-3	ASSPQGLSGNTIY
TRBV2	TRBJ1-2	ASRQDGENYGYT
TRBV15	TRBJ1-1	ATSREAGLNTEAF
TRBV9	TRBJ2-2	ASSDEVAGELF
TRBV5-4	TRBJ2-7	ASSFAGLEREQY
TRBV3-1/TRBV3-2	TRBJ2-5	ASSQEFGEETQY
TRBV9	TRBJ1-2	ASSVGQGLDYGYT
TRBV2	TRBJ2-5	ASSGLAGPQETQY
TRBV10-1	TRBJ2-6	ASSESSGFRSGANVLT
TRBV3-1/TRBV3-2	TRBJ1-1	ASSQQRGRGQNTEAF
TRBV27	TRBJ1-3	ASSPRSGNTIY
TRBV19	TRBJ1-5	ASSTQLGAHQPQH
TRBV7-6	TRBJ1-4	ASSPRRAGGDEKLF
TRBV13	TRBJ1-1	ASSLAGGPRGDTEAF
TRBV7-2	TRBJ2-3	ASSLDGAGRAQY
TRBV1	TRBJ2-1	TSSQDETSGWNEQF